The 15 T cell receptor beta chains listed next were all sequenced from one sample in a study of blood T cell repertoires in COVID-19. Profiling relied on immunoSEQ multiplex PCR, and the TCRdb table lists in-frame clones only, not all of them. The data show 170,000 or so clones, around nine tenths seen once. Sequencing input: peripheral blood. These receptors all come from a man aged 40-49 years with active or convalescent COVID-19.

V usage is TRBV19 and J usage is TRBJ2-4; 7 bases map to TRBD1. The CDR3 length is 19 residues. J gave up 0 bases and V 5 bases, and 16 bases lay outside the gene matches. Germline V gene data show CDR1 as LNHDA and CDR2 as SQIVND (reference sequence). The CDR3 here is CASSDSDRLSSLAKNIQYF. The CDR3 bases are TGTGCCAGTAGTGATTCGGACAGGCTTTCTTCCCTAGCCAAAAACATTCAGTACTTC.

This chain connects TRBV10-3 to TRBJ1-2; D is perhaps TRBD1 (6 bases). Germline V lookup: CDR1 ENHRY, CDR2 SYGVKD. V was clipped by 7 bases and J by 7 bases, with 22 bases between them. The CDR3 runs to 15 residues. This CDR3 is CAINPTGPAEVGYTF. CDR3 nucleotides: TGTGCCATCAACCCGACAGGACCTGCGGAGGTTGGCTACACCTTC.

CDR3 bases: TGTGCCAGCAGCTTAGACATGCGTCGACAGCTTCTAACGAGCTCCTATAATTCACCCCTCCACTTT. This translates into CASSLDMRRQLLTSSYNSPLHF. V is TRBV7-6 and J is TRBJ1-6; D possibly corresponds to TRBD1 (5 bases). Per the germline V gene, CDR1 is SGHVS and CDR2 is FNYEAQ. The CDR3 consists of 22 residues. Trimming cost V 1 base and J 0 bases, with 25 bases left between them. Supplemented by reference TRBV7-6 and TRBJ1-6, the full variable domain reads GAGVSQSPRYKVTKRGQDVALRCDPISGHVSLYWYRQALGQGPEFLTYFNYEAQQDKSGLPNDRFSAERPEGSISTLTIQRTEQRDSAMYRCASSLDMRRQLLTSSYNSPLHFGNGTRLTVT.

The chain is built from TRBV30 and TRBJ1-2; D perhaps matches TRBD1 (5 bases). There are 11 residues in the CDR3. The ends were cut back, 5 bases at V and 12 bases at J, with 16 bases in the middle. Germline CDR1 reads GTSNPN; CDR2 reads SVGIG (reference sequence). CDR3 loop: CAWGISGSHTF. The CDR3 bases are TGTGCCTGGGGGATATCAGGGTCCCACACCTTC.

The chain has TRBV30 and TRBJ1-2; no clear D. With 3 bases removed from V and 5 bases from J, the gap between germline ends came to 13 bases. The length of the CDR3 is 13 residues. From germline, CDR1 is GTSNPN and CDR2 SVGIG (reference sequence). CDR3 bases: TGTGCCTGGAGGGGCCAGGCCGATTATGGCTACACCTTC. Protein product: CAWRGQADYGYTF.

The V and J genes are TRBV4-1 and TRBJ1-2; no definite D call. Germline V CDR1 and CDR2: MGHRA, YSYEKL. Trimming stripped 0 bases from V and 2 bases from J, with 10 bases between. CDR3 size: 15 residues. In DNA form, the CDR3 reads TGCGCCAGCAGCCAAGATTCGGCGGGAAACTATGGCTACACCTTC. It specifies CASSQDSAGNYGYTF.

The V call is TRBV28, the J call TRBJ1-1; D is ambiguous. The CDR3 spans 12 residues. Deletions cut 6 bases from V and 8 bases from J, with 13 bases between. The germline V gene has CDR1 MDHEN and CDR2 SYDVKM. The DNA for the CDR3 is TGTGCCAGCAGCCCCCAAGGGAGGGAAGCTTTCTTT. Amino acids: CASSPQGREAFF.

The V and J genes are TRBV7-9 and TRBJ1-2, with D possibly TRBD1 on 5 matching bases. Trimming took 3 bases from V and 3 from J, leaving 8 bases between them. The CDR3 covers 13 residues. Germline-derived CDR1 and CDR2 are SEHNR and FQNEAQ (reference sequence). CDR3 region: CASSLGRDYGYTF. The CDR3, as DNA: TGTGCCAGCAGCTTGGGCAGGGACTATGGCTACACCTTC.

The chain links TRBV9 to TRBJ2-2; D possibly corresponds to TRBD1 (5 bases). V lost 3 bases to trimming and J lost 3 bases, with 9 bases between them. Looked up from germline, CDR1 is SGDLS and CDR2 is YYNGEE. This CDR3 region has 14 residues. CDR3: CASSAGHDTGELFF. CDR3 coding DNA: TGTGCCAGCAGCGCTGGACATGACACCGGGGAGCTGTTTTTT.

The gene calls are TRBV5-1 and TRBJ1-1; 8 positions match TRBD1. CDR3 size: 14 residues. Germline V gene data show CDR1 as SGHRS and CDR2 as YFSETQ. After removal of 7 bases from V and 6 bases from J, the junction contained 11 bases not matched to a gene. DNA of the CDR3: TGCGCCAGCGCTAAAACCGGGACAGGCCCTGAAGCTTTCTTT. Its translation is CASAKTGTGPEAFF.

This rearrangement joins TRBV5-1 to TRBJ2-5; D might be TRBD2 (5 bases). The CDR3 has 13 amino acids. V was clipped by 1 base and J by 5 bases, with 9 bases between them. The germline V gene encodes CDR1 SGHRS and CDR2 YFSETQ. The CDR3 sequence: CASSLWELETQYF. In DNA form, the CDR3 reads TGCGCCAGCAGCTTGTGGGAGTTGGAGACCCAGTACTTC.

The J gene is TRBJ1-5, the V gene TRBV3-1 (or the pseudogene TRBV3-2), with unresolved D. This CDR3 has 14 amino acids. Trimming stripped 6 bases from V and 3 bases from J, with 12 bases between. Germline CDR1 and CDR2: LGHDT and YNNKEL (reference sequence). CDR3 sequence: CASRNDTVNQPQHF. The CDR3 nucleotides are TGTGCCAGCAGGAACGACACGGTCAATCAGCCCCAGCATTTT.

The CDR3 sequence is CASSIAGRLGSEQFF. CDR3 nucleotide sequence: TGTGCCAGTAGTATTGCAGGGAGGTTAGGTAGTGAGCAGTTCTTC. This chain links TRBV19 with TRBJ2-1; tentative D call: TRBD2 (6 bases). This CDR3 contains 15 residues. Trimming removed 3 bases at V and 9 bases at J, with 18 bases between. The germline V gene has CDR1 LNHDA and CDR2 SQIVND (reference sequence).

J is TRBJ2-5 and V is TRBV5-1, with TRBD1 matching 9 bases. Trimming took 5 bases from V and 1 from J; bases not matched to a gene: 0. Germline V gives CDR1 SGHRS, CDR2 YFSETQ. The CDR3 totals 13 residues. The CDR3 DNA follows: TGCGCCAGCAGGGGACAGGGCCAAGAGACCCAGTACTTC. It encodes CASRGQGQETQYF.

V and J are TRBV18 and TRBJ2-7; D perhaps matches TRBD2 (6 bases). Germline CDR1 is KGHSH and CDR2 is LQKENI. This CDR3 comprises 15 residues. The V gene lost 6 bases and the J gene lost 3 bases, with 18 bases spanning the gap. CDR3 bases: TGTGCCAGCTCGTCCCAGGCGGGGATCGACTACGAGCAGTACTTC. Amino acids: CASSSQAGIDYEQYF.